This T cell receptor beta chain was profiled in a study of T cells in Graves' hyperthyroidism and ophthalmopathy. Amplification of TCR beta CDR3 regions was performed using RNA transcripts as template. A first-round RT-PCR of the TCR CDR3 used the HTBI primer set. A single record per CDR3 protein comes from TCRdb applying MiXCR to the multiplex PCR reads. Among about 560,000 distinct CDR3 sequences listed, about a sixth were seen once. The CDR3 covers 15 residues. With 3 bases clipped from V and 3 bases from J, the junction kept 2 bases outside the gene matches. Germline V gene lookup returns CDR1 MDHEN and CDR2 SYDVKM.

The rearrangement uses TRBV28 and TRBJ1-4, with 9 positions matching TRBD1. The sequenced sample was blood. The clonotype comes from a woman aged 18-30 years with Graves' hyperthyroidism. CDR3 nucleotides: TGTGCCAGCAGTTTGGGACAGGGCGCTAATGAAAAACTGTTTTTT. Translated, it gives CASSLGQGANEKLFF.